This T cell receptor beta chain was identified during a study of response to subunit inactivated influenza vaccine. J lost 0 bases, V lost 5 bases, and 8 bases had no gene match. The CDR3 consists of 15 residues. CDR1 SGHRS and CDR2 YFSETQ come from the germline V gene. Regarding the study as a whole: Seasonal influenza vaccination, on each occasion, was suggested by the authors to recruit few new T cells.

TCRdb re-analysed the RT-PCR reads in MiXCR, keeping a single row per CDR3 protein. The sample lists 500,000 to 600,000 distinct CDR3 sequences, approximately 15% occurring once. With respect to this clonotype: The antigen is unknown.

Material: CD4+ T cells sorted from PBMCs, obtained roughly 24 months after vaccination. The origin of this receptor is a man aged 45-69 years who received an inactivated influenza vaccine. The gene calls are TRBV5-1 and TRBJ2-7, with 7 bases that match TRBD1. For the CDR3, the DNA is TGCGCCAGCAGACCGGGACAGCTAGTCTCCTACGAGCAGTACTTC. It specifies CASRPGQLVSYEQYF.